The source of this TCR beta chain is a study of human T cells and chemical hapten exposure. TCRdb itself ran the RACE reads through MiXCR, one entry per CDR3 protein. The profile shows approximately 350,000 distinct CDR3 sequences, around 7% of them singletons. In germline, CDR1 is SGHTA, CDR2 FQGNSA. V lost 2 bases, J lost 1 base, and 12 bases lay in between. CDR3 length: 15 residues. Specified time point: patch test 1, 2 weeks after DPC sensitization. Documented treatment: therapeutic diphenylcyclopropenone sensitization with weekly scalp DPC. The source material was whole blood, sampled in connection with sensitization to the hapten diphenylcyclopropenone (DPC). The TCR sequence derives from a woman aged 18-30 years with alopecia areata. Some clones in this sample may be carry-over from other donors' samples. V usage is TRBV7-2 and J usage is TRBJ2-7; D may be TRBD1 or TRBD2 (6 bases each). Here the CDR3 reads CASSLRGPQSYEQYF. The CDR3 nucleotides are TGTGCCAGCAGCTTACGGGGGCCACAATCCTACGAGCAGTACTTC.